This TCR beta chain is drawn from a study of radiotherapy plus CTLA-4 blockade in lung cancer. Focal radiation and CTLA-4 blockade (ipilimumab) were tested in chemo-refractory metastatic non-small-cell lung cancer patients. Germline CDR1 is GTSNPN and CDR2 is SVGIG (reference sequence). There are 13 residues in the CDR3. After removal of 7 bases from V and 5 bases from J, the junction contained 8 bases not matched to a gene. With respect to this clone: Its antigen is not identified.

The protocol was immunoSEQ multiplex PCR, while the TCRdb copy is restricted to in-frame clones and leaves out a portion. The sample consists of some 77,000 clones, approximately 86% of them appearing once. Points from the study as a whole: How blood T cell clones changed early, along with interferon-beta, reportedly forecast response best. In blood, after radiotherapy plus ipilimumab, tumor-derived TCR clones expanded.

This specimen consisted of peripheral blood, obtained from a patient treated with radiotherapy plus ipilimumab. The source is a human donor with non-small cell lung cancer who had a partial response to radiotherapy plus ipilimumab. V usage is TRBV30 and J usage is TRBJ1-1; 9 nucleotides match TRBD1. CDR3: CAFHRGLITEAFF. As DNA, the CDR3 is TGTGCCTTCCACAGGGGGCTGATAACTGAAGCTTTCTTT.